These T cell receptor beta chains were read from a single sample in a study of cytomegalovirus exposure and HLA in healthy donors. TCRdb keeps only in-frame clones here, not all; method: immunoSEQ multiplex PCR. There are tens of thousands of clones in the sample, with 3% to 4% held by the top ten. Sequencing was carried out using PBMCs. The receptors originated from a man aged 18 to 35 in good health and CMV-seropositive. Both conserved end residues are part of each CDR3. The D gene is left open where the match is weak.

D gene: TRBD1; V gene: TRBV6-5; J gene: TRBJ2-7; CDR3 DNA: TGTGCCAGCAGTTCCCGGACAGGGATGGACGAGCAGTACTTC; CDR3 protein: CASSSRTGMDEQYF
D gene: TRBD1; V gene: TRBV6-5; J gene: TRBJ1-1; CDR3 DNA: TGTGCCAGCAGCGCCGGACAGGGTGACACTGAAGCTTTCTTT; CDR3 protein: CASSAGQGDTEAFF
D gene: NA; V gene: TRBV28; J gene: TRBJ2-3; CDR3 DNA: TGTGCCAGCAGCCTCGCCAGGTTGGATACGCAGTATTTT; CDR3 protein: CASSLARLDTQYF
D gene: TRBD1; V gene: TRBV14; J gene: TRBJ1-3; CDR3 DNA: TGTGCCAGCAGACCGACAGGGTTTACGGGAAACACCATATATTTT; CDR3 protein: CASRPTGFTGNTIYF
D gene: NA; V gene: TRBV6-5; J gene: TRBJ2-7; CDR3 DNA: TGTGCCAGCAGTTACTCGGCCTTTTTGCCCTACGAGCAGTACTTC; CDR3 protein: CASSYSAFLPYEQYF
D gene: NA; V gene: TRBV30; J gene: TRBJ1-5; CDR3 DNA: TGTGCCTGGAGTGTACTGAATAGCAATCAGCCCCAGCATTTT; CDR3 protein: CAWSVLNSNQPQHF
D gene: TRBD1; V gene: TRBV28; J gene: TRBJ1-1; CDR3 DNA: TGTGCCAGCAGTTCCCAAGGGGACAGGGTGGGAGCTTTCTTT; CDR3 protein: CASSSQGDRVGAFF
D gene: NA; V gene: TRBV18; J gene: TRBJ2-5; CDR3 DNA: TGTGCCAGCTCACTTACACAGGGTGGAGAGACCCAGTACTTC; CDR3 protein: CASSLTQGGETQYF
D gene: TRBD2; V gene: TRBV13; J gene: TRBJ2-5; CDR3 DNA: TGTGCCAGCAGCTCCACGACTAGCGGGAGAAACCGAGAGACCCAGTACTTC; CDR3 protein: CASSSTTSGRNRETQYF
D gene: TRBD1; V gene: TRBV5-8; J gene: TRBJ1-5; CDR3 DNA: TGTGCCAGCAGCCCAAGACAGGGGCTAAATAGCAATCAGCCCCAGCATTTT; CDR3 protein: CASSPRQGLNSNQPQHF
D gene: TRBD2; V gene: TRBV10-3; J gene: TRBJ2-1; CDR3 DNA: TGTGCCATCAGTGATCCCCCGGGAGGGGTGAATGAGCAGTTCTTC; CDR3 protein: CAISDPPGGVNEQFF
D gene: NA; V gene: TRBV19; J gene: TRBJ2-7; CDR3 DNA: TGTGCCAGTAGGAGCGTAGGCCAGACCAACGAGCAGTACTTC; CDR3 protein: CASRSVGQTNEQYF
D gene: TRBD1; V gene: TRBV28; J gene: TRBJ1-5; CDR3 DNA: TGTGCCAGCAGCTCCGGACAGGGCAATCAGCCCCAGCATTTT; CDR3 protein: CASSSGQGNQPQHF
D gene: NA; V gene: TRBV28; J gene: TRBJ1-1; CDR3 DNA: TGTGCCAGCCGGGTTATGAACACTGAAGCTTTCTTT; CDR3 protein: CASRVMNTEAFF
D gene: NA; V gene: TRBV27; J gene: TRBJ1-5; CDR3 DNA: TGTGCCAGCAGCCTTCAGGGTAGCAATCAGCCCCAGCATTTT; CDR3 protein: CASSLQGSNQPQHF